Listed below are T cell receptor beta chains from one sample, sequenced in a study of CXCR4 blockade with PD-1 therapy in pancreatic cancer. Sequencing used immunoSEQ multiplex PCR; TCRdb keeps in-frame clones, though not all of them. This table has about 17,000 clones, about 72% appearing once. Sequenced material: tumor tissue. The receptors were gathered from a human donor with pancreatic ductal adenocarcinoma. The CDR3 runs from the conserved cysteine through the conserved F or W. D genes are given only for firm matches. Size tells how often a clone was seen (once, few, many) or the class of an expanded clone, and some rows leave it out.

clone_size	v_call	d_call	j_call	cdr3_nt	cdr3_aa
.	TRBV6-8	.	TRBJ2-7	TGTGCCAGCAGTTATGCAGGGCGCCAGGGGTACGAGCAGTACTTC	CASSYAGRQGYEQYF
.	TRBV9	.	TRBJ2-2	TGTGCCAGCAGCGTAGAGCAGGGGCGCCACACCGGGGAGCTGTTTTTT	CASSVEQGRHTGELFF
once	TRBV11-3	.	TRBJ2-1	TGTGCCAGCAGCTTATATAGCTTCGGGGGCTCCTACAATGAGCAGTTCTTC	CASSLYSFGGSYNEQFF
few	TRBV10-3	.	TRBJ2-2	TGTGCCACCGCGTCCTTCACCGGGGAGCTGTTTTTT	CATASFTGELFF
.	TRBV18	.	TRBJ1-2	TGTGCCAGCTCACCAATTTTGGACAGCGCCACTGGCTACACCTTC	CASSPILDSATGYTF
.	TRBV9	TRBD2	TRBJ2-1	TGTGCCAGCAGCGTAGCTCCCAGCGGGAGTGGAAATGAGCAGTTCTTC	CASSVAPSGSGNEQFF
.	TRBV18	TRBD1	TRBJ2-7	TGTGCCAGCTCACCGACAGGGAATTCCTACGAGCAGTACTTC	CASSPTGNSYEQYF
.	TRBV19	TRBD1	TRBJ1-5	TGTGCCAGTAGTACACAGGGGAATCAGCCCCAGCATTTT	CASSTQGNQPQHF
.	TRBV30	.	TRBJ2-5	TGTGCCTGGAGTCCCACCCTCTTACTTGGGAGGGAGACCCAGTACTTC	CAWSPTLLLGRETQYF
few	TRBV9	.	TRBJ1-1	TGTGCCAGCAGCTTACTACCGGGCCCAGCGCCTGAAGCTTTCTTT	CASSLLPGPAPEAFF
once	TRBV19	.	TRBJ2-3	TGTGCCAGTACCCTTGGGAGTTTCTCCACAGATACGCAGTATTTT	CASTLGSFSTDTQYF
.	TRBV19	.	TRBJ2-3	TGTGCCAGTAGTAGGGGAGGTAGCACAGATACGCAGTATTTT	CASSRGGSTDTQYF
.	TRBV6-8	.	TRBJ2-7	TGTGCCAGCAGTCCCCTGGACTACGAGCAGTACTTC	CASSPLDYEQYF
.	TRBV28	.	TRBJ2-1	TGTGCCAGCAGTTTCTCCCCTCGGCGCCGACGAAATGAGCAGTTCTTC	CASSFSPRRRRNEQFF
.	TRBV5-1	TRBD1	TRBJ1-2	TGCGCCAGCAGCTCAGGGACAGGGGATCAGGGCTACACCTTC	CASSSGTGDQGYTF
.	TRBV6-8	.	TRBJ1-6	TGTGCCAGCAGGGACAGCTCCTATAATTCACCCCTCCACTTT	CASRDSSYNSPLHF
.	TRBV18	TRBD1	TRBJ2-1	TGTGCCAGCTCAATGACAGGGAACCCCTTGGGTGATGAGCAGTTCTTC	CASSMTGNPLGDEQFF
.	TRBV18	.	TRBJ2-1	TGTGCCAGCTCACCAGGGTCCTTCCACAATGAGCAGTTCTTC	CASSPGSFHNEQFF
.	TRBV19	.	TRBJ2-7	TGTGCCAGTAGTAGTTCCCTGAACTCCTACGAGCAGTACTTC	CASSSSLNSYEQYF
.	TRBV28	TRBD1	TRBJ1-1	TGTGCCAGCAGTTACAGGGGGCGAAACACTGAAGCTTTCTTT	CASSYRGRNTEAFF
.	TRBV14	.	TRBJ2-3	TGTGCCAGCAGCCACGAGTCGACTAGTTTCTCGCAGTATTTT	CASSHESTSFSQYF
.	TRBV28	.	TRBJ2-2	TGTGCCAGCAGTGTAATGCAGTCCACCGGGGAGCTGTTTTTT	CASSVMQSTGELFF
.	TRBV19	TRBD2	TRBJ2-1	TGTGCCAGTACCTCCGGGGGAGGGCACAATGAGCAGTTCTTC	CASTSGGGHNEQFF
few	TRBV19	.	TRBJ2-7	TGTGCCAGTAGAAAGGGGGCGGGGGAGCAGTACTTC	CASRKGAGEQYF
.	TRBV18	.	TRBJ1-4	TGTGCCAGCTCACCCTTGACAGGATATAATGAAAAACTGTTTTTT	CASSPLTGYNEKLFF
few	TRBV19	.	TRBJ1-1	TGTGCCAGTAGTATAGGGGGCAGACCAATGAACACTGAAGCTTTCTTT	CASSIGGRPMNTEAFF
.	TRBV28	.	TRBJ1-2	TGTGCAACAACAAATGCCCGTGGGTATGGCTACACCTTC	CATTNARGYGYTF
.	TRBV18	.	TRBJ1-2	TGTGCCAGCTCACCTTTAGCCGACCAACTATATGGCTACACCTTC	CASSPLADQLYGYTF
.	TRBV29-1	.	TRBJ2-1	TGCAGCGGCTGGGAGACTTACAATGAGCAGTTCTTC	CSGWETYNEQFF
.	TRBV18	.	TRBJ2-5	TGTGCCAGCTCGCCCTTGGGGTCACCAGGAGAGACCCAGTACTTC	CASSPLGSPGETQYF
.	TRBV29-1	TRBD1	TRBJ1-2	TGCAGCGTTTGGACAGGGAACTATGGCTACACCTTC	CSVWTGNYGYTF
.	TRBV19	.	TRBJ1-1	TGTGCCAGTACCCTAGGAGGCACTGAAGCTTTCTTT	CASTLGGTEAFF